Listed here is a single TCR beta chain. The data were taken from a study of identifying expanded T cells in peripheral blood. Trimming took 0 bases from V and 4 from J, leaving 4 bases between them. The CDR3 has 12 residues. The germline CDR1 and CDR2 sequences are SGDLS and YYNGEE. Repertoires were generated with immunoSEQ multiplex PCR, while TCRdb's copy carries only in-frame clones and drops some. The sample lists around 100,000 clones, over 75% seen once, with 4.5% to 6.5% in the top ten. This receptor was identified in a person aged 18 to 75 in good health. The V call is TRBV9, the J call TRBJ1-2, with no clear D. The specimen was blood. CDR3 in DNA: TGTGCCAGCAGCGTAGGGGGCTATGGCTACACCTTC. It translates to CASSVGGYGYTF. The full variable domain, its missing parts supplied by reference TRBV9 and TRBJ1-2, is DSGVTQTPKHLITATGQRVTLRCSPRSGDLSVYWYQQSLDQGLQFLIQYYNGEERAKGNILERFSAQQFPDLHSELNLSSLELGDSALYFCASSVGGYGYTFGSGTRLTVV.